Listed below are T cell receptor beta chains from one sample, sequenced in a study of blood T cells in healthy people across ages. TCRdb processed the 5' RACE reads anew with MiXCR; each CDR3 protein has one entry. The data contain over 1,500,000 distinct CDR3 sequences, 49% of them seen just once; the ten biggest clones take up 2.1%. The sequenced material came from blood. All receptors come from a woman in her thirties or forties in good health. CDR3s leave out the opening cysteine and the closing phenylalanine or tryptophan. The order of the fields is J gene, D gene, V gene, CDR3 protein. D genes are given only for firm matches.

TRBJ2-3 TRBD2 TRBV4-3 ASSQDRMVAGGGADTQY
NA NA TRBV6-6 AGSQEEYEQY
TRBJ2-1 TRBD2 TRBV4-2 ASSQEIAGLSSYNEQF
TRBJ2-3 NA TRBV6-1 ASTDHRAGRDTQY
TRBJ2-3 TRBD2 TRBV9 ASSEGETSGSTDTQY
TRBJ2-7 NA TRBV18 ASSPGPREEQY
TRBJ2-3 NA TRBV6-6 ASIGGWAGDQDTQY
TRBJ1-1 TRBD1 TRBV12-3/TRBV12-4 ASSPTGEAAF
TRBJ2-3 NA TRBV20-1 SAILGADGNTQY
TRBJ2-7 TRBD1 TRBV13 ASTLLQGQGWHEQY
TRBJ2-2 TRBD2 TRBV11-3 ASSRTSGGATVAGELF
TRBJ2-6 NA TRBV25-1 ASSEYSPDSGANVLT
TRBJ2-2 TRBD2 TRBV7-7 ASSSGGSTGELF
TRBJ1-2 NA TRBV5-1 ASSLADGYGYT
TRBJ2-1 TRBD1 TRBV10-3 AIRRGQGDNEQF
TRBJ2-7 TRBD1 TRBV12-3/TRBV12-4 ASSFWGQDFYEQY
TRBJ1-2 NA TRBV20-1 SASIGGSYGYT
TRBJ2-2 NA TRBV28 ASSLTPDNTGELF
TRBJ2-3 NA TRBV7-2 ASSLAWKDTQY
NA NA TRBV18 ASSPAEGGRYEQY
TRBJ2-7 NA TRBV21-1 ASSKDGQDYEQY
TRBJ2-7 TRBD1 TRBV6-2/TRBV6-3 ASSYSVDRGSYEQY
TRBJ2-5 TRBD2 TRBV27 ATSPGPGTSGEETQY
TRBJ1-4 TRBD1 TRBV5-6 ASSFRGVDEKLF
TRBJ2-1 TRBD2 TRBV10-3 ATQASLAGDEQF
TRBJ1-2 NA TRBV29-1 SVTPGTGDNYGYT
TRBJ2-1 NA TRBV3-1 ASSETGVRNEQF
TRBJ2-3 TRBD2 TRBV6-2/TRBV6-3 ASSTGGNTQY
TRBJ2-6 NA TRBV6-2/TRBV6-3 ASSYSQPGANVLT
TRBJ1-2 TRBD1 TRBV6-5 ASSGYRGGVYGYT
TRBJ2-1 NA TRBV9 ASSVAAAAHEQF
TRBJ2-7 TRBD2 TRBV28 ASSLWGTSGDNEQY
TRBJ2-3 NA TRBV12-3/TRBV12-4 ASTSMVTTDTQY
TRBJ1-2 TRBD1 TRBV20-1 SARYRGQNYGYT
TRBJ1-1 NA TRBV4-1 ASSPGVDSEAF
TRBJ2-4 TRBD1 TRBV20-1 SAMAGQETIQY
TRBJ2-1 TRBD2 TRBV7-2 ASSLAGSGLAGPNEQF